These T cell receptor beta chains were read from a single sample in a study of vaccination and CD4 T cells after COVID-19. MiXCR, applied by TCRdb to the PCR reads, yields one record per CDR3 protein. The top ten clones hold around a tenth of a sample with about 15,000 distinct CDR3 sequences, roughly 66% of them seen once. Antigens of these TCRs are unknown. The sample was CD4+ T cells from blood, cultured in vitro. These receptors were collected from a human donor who had recovered from COVID-19. The CDR3 runs from the conserved cysteine through the conserved F or W. The order of the fields is V gene, D gene, CDR3 protein. A D gene is named only where the DNA matches it firmly.

V: TRBV20-1; D: -; CDR3: CSARSLQGTGELFF
V: TRBV29-1; D: -; CDR3: CSVDPGGNEQFF
V: TRBV7-2; D: -; CDR3: CASSLVGGSNTEAFF
V: TRBV7-2; D: -; CDR3: CASSLIAGRDNEQFF
V: TRBV29-1; D: -; CDR3: CSVGDTDTQYF
V: TRBV5-4; D: -; CDR3: CATRGGSFSTDTQYF
V: TRBV27; D: -; CDR3: CASSLFGQSVYEQYF
V: TRBV6-1; D: -; CDR3: CASSQLGEPYNEQFF
V: TRBV15; D: -; CDR3: CATSSVQGAVIAGELEDTQYF
V: TRBV7-9; D: -; CDR3: CASRPPGGGDGYTF
V: TRBV7-9; D: TRBD2; CDR3: CASSLGRTGGSADTQYF
V: TRBV10-1; D: -; CDR3: CASSLGGVGYEQYF
V: TRBV10-2; D: -; CDR3: CASSVAGGPQHF
V: TRBV24-1; D: -; CDR3: CATKGSNTEAFF
V: TRBV6-1; D: TRBD1; CDR3: CASSQGTGRQPQHF
V: TRBV11-1; D: -; CDR3: CASSSRGQNVNEQFF